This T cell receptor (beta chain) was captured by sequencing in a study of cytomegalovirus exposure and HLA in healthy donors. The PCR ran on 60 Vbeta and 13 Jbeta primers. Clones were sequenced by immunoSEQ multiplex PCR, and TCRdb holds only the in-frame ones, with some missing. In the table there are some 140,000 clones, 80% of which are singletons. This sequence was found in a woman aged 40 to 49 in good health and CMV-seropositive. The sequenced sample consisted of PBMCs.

Written as DNA, the CDR3 is TGCGCCAGCAGCTTGGCCTTGTCCCTGAACACCGGGGAGCTGTTTTTT. Amino acids: CASSLALSLNTGELFF. The chain links TRBV5-1 to TRBJ2-2; no clear D. The V gene's germline CDR1 is SGHRS and CDR2 YFSETQ. This CDR3 is 16 amino acids long. V was clipped by 0 bases and J by 1 base, with 10 bases between them.